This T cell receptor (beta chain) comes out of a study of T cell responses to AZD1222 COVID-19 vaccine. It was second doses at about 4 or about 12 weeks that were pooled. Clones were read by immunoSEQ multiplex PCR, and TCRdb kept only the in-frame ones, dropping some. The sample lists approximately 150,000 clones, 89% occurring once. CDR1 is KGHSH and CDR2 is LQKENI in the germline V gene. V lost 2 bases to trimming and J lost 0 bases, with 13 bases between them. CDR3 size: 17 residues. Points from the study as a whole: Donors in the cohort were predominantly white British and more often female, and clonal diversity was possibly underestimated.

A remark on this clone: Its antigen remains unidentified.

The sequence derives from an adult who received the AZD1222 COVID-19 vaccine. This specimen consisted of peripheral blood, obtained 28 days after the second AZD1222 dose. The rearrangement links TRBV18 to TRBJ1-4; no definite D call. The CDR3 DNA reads TGTGCCAGCTCACCATCGAGGCCCTCGGCAACTAATGAAAAACTGTTTTTT. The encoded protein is CASSPSRPSATNEKLFF. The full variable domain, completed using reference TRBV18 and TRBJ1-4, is NAGVMQNPRHLVRRRGQEARLRCSPMKGHSHVYWYRQLPEEGLKFMVYLQKENIIDESGMPKERFSAEFPKEGPSILRIQQVVRGDSAAYFCASSPSRPSATNEKLFFGSGTQLSVL.